These T cell receptor beta chains were read from a single sample in a study of CD8 T cell repertoires and HIV-1 epitope variants. The antigens these receptors bind are not known. Clones were sequenced by immunoSEQ multiplex PCR, and TCRdb holds only the in-frame ones, with some missing. This table holds approximately 5,200 clones, roughly 70% found once. Sequences were obtained from cultured CD8+ T cells derived from PBMCs. The receptor set was obtained from a male donor with HIV. Each CDR3 is given with its conserved first and last residue. A D gene is named only where the DNA matches it firmly. Some rows have no size entry. The others give once, few or many, or a class for an expanded clone.

v_gene: TRBV7-8; abundance: -; d_gene: -; j_gene: TRBJ1-1; CDR3aa: CASSYDGTSNTEAFF; CDR3nt: TGTGCCAGCAGTTACGACGGGACATCGAACACTGAAGCTTTCTTT
v_gene: TRBV7-6; abundance: -; d_gene: TRBD2; j_gene: TRBJ2-1; CDR3aa: CASSGGGSYNEQFF; CDR3nt: TGTGCCAGCAGCGGGGGGGGATCCTACAATGAGCAGTTCTTC
v_gene: TRBV30; abundance: -; d_gene: -; j_gene: TRBJ1-6; CDR3aa: CALEEKGSFSPLHF; CDR3nt: TGTGCGCTGGAAGAGAAGGGTAGTTTTTCACCCCTCCACTTT
v_gene: TRBV5-6; abundance: -; d_gene: -; j_gene: TRBJ2-2; CDR3aa: CASSFEYYTGELFF; CDR3nt: TGTGCCAGCAGCTTTGAGTACTACACCGGGGAGCTGTTTTTT
v_gene: TRBV13; abundance: -; d_gene: TRBD2; j_gene: TRBJ2-1; CDR3aa: CASSPAASGGEQFF; CDR3nt: TGTGCCAGCAGCCCAGCGGCTAGCGGGGGGGAGCAGTTCTTC
v_gene: TRBV27; abundance: -; d_gene: -; j_gene: TRBJ1-5; CDR3aa: CASAGVDQPQHF; CDR3nt: TGTGCCAGCGCAGGGGTGGATCAGCCCCAGCATTTT
v_gene: TRBV28; abundance: -; d_gene: -; j_gene: TRBJ2-7; CDR3aa: CASTLLRDNPGEQYF; CDR3nt: TGTGCCAGCACCTTACTCCGGGACAACCCGGGGGAGCAGTACTTC
v_gene: TRBV4-1; abundance: -; d_gene: -; j_gene: TRBJ2-2; CDR3aa: CASSQERRGNTGELFF; CDR3nt: TGCGCCAGCAGCCAAGAACGGCGGGGTAACACCGGGGAGCTGTTTTTT
v_gene: TRBV30; abundance: -; d_gene: -; j_gene: TRBJ1-6; CDR3aa: CAWSRGAQGSSYNSPLHF; CDR3nt: TGTGCCTGGAGCCGGGGGGCGCAGGGAAGCTCCTATAATTCACCCCTCCACTTT
v_gene: TRBV19; abundance: -; d_gene: -; j_gene: TRBJ2-3; CDR3aa: CASSIFTRSPDTQYF; CDR3nt: TGTGCCAGTAGTATCTTTACCCGGTCCCCAGATACGCAGTATTTT
v_gene: TRBV27; abundance: -; d_gene: -; j_gene: TRBJ2-1; CDR3aa: CASSLWESSYNEQFF; CDR3nt: TGTGCCAGCAGTTTATGGGAAAGCTCCTACAATGAGCAGTTCTTC
v_gene: TRBV5-6; abundance: -; d_gene: TRBD1; j_gene: TRBJ2-7; CDR3aa: CASSLGGTGEAEQYF; CDR3nt: TGTGCCAGCAGCCTGGGAGGGACAGGGGAGGCCGAGCAGTACTTC
v_gene: TRBV7-9; abundance: few; d_gene: TRBD1; j_gene: TRBJ2-7; CDR3aa: CASSSRGQGPYEQYF; CDR3nt: TGTGCCAGCAGCTCCCGAGGACAGGGCCCCTACGAGCAGTACTTC
v_gene: TRBV2; abundance: -; d_gene: -; j_gene: TRBJ2-5; CDR3aa: CASSEAWLEETQYF; CDR3nt: TGTGCCAGCAGTGAAGCGTGGCTTGAAGAGACCCAGTACTTC
v_gene: TRBV4-1; abundance: -; d_gene: -; j_gene: TRBJ2-7; CDR3aa: CASSQGVTYEQYF; CDR3nt: TGCGCCAGCAGCCAAGGGGTAACATACGAGCAGTACTTC
v_gene: TRBV5-6; abundance: -; d_gene: -; j_gene: TRBJ2-1; CDR3aa: CASSLEVAGQQFF; CDR3nt: TGTGCCAGCAGCTTGGAGGTGGCGGGGCAGCAGTTCTTC
v_gene: TRBV13; abundance: -; d_gene: -; j_gene: TRBJ1-5; CDR3aa: CASSQGGQPQHF; CDR3nt: TGTGCCAGTTCGCAGGGCGGTCAGCCCCAGCATTTT